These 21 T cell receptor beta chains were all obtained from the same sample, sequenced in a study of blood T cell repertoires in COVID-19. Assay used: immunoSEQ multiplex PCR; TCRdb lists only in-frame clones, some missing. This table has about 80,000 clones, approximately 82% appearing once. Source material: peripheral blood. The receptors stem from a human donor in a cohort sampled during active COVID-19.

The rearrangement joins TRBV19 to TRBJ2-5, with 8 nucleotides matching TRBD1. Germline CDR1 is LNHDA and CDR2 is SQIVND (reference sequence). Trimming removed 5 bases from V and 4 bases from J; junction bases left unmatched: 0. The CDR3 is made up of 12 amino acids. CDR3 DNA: TGTGCCAGTAGTGACAGGGGAGAGACCCAGTACTTC. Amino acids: CASSDRGETQYF.

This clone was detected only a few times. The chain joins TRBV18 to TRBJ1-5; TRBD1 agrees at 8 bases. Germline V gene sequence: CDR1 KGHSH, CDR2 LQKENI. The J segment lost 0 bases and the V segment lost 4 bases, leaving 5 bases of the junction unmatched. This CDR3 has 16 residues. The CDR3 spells CASSLGQVYSNQPQHF. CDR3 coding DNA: TGTGCCAGCTCACTGGGACAGGTCTATAGCAATCAGCCCCAGCATTTT.

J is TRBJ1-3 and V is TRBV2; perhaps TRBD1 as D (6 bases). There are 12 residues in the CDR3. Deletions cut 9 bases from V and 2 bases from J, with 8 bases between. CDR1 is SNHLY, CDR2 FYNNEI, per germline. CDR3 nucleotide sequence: TGTGCCAGGACAGGACCTGGAAACACCATATATTTT. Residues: CARTGPGNTIYF.

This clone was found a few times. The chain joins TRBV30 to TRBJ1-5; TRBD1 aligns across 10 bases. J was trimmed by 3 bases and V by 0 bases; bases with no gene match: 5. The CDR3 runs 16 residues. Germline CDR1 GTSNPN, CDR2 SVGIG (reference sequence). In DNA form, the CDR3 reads TGTGCCTGGAGTGTACGGGGGACAGGGGTCAATCAGCCCCAGCATTTT. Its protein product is CAWSVRGTGVNQPQHF.

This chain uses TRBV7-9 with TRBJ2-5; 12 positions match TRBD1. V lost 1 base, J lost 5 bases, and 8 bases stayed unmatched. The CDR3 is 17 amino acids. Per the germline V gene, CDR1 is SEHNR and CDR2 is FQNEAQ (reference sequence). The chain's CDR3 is CASSLGQGQGARETQYF. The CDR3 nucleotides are TGTGCCAGCAGCTTAGGCCAGGGACAGGGGGCGAGGGAGACCCAGTACTTC.

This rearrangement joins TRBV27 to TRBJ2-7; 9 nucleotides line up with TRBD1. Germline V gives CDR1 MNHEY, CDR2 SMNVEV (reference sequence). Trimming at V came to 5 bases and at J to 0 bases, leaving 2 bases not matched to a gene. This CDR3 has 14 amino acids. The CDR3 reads CASSTGGVSYEQYF. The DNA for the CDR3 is TGTGCCAGCAGTACAGGGGGCGTCTCCTACGAGCAGTACTTC.

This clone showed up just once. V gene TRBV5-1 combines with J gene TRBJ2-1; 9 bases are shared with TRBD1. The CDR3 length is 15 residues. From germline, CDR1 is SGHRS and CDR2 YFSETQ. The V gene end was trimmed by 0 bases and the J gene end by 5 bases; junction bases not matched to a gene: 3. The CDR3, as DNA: TGCGCCAGCAGCTTGGGGGACAGGGACGACAATGAGCAGTTCTTC. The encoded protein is CASSLGDRDDNEQFF.

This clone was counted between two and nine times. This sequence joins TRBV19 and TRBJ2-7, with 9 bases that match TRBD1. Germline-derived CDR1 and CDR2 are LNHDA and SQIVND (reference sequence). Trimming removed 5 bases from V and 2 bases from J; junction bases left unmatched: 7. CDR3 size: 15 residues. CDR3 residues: CASSRDRGSTYEQYF. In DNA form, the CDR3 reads TGTGCCAGTAGTCGCGACAGGGGGTCCACCTACGAGCAGTACTTC.

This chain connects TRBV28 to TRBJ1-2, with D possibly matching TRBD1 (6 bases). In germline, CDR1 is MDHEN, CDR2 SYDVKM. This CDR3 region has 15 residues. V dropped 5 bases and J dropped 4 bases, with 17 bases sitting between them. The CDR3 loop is CASSEWTATSYGYTF. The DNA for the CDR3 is TGTGCCAGCAGTGAGTGGACAGCGACTTCCTATGGCTACACCTTC.

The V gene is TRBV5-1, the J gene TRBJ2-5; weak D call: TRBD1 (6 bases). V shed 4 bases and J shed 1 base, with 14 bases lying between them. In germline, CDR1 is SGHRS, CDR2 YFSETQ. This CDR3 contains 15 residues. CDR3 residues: CASSPTGPLQETQYF. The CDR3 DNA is TGCGCCAGCAGCCCTACAGGGCCCCTCCAAGAGACCCAGTACTTC. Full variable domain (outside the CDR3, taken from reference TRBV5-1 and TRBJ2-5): KAGVTQTPRYLIKTRGQQVTLSCSPISGHRSVSWYQQTPGQGLQFLFEYFSETQRNKGNFPGRFSGRQFSNSRSEMNVSTLELGDSALYLCASSPTGPLQETQYFGPGTRLLVL.

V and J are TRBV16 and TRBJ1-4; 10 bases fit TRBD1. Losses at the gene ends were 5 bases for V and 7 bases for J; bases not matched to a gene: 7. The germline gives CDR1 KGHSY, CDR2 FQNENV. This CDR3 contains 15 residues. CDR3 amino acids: CASSSQDRGAEKLFF. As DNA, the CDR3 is TGTGCCAGCAGCTCACAGGACAGGGGGGCTGAAAAACTGTTTTTT.

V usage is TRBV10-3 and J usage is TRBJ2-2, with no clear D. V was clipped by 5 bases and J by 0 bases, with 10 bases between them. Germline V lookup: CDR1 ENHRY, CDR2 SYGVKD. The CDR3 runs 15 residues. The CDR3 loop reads CAISSVGPNTGELFF. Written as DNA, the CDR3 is TGTGCCATCAGTTCGGTGGGCCCGAACACCGGGGAGCTGTTTTTT.

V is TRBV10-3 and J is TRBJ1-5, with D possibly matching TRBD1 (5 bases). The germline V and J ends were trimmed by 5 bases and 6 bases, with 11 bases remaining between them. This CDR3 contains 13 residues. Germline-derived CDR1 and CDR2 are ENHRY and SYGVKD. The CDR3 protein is CAISQGEGQPQHF. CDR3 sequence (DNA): TGTGCCATCAGTCAAGGGGAGGGTCAGCCCCAGCATTTT.

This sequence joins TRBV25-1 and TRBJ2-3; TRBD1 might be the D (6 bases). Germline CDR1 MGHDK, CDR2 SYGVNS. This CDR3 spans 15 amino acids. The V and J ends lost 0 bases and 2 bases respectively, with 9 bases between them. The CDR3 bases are TGTGCCAGCAGTGAATATACAGGGCCCACAGATACGCAGTATTTT. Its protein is CASSEYTGPTDTQYF.

Written as DNA, the CDR3 is TGCGCCAGCAGCATTCGCCCGGGACAGGGGAACGAGCAGTACTTC. Protein product: CASSIRPGQGNEQYF. The chain joins TRBV5-1 to TRBJ2-7; TRBD1 agrees at 10 bases. The CDR3 is 15 residues long. With 4 bases clipped from V and 5 bases from J, the junction kept 9 bases outside the gene matches. CDR1 is SGHRS, CDR2 YFSETQ, per germline. Combining the CDR3 with reference TRBV5-1 and TRBJ2-7 gives the whole variable domain KAGVTQTPRYLIKTRGQQVTLSCSPISGHRSVSWYQQTPGQGLQFLFEYFSETQRNKGNFPGRFSGRQFSNSRSEMNVSTLELGDSALYLCASSIRPGQGNEQYFGPGTRLTVT.

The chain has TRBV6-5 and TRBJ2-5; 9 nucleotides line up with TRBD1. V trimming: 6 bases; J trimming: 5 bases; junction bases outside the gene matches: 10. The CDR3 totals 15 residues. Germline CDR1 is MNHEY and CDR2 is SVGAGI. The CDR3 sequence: CASREAGTGTETQYF. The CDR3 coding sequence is TGTGCCAGCAGGGAGGCCGGGACAGGGACTGAGACCCAGTACTTC.

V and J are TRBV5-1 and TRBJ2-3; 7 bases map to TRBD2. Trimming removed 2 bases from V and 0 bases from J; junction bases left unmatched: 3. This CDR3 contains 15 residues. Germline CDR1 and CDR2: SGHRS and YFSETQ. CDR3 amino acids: CASSFAGVSTDTQYF. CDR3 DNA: TGCGCCAGCAGCTTCGCGGGGGTGAGCACAGATACGCAGTATTTT.

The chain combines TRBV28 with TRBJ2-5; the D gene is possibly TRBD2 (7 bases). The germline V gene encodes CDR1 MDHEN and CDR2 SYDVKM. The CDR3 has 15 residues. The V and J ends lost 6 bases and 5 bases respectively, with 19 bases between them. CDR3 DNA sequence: TGTGCCAGCAGCCTAATAGGGGGGGGCCTCGAGACCCAGTACTTC. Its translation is CASSLIGGGLETQYF.

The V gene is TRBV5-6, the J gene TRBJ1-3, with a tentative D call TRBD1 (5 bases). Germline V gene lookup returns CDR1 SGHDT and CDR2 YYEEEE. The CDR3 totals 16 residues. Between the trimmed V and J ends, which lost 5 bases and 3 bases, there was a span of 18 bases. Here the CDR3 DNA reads TGTGCCAGCAGGCCCCGGGGGATTCTTGGTGGAAACACCATATATTTT. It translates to CASRPRGILGGNTIYF.

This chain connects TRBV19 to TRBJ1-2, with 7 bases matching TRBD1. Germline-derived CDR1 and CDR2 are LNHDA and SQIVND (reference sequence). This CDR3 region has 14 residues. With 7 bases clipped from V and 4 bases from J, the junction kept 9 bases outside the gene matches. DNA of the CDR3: TGTGCCAGTATTTATCCGGGACAGCGCTATGGCTACACCTTC. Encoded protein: CASIYPGQRYGYTF.

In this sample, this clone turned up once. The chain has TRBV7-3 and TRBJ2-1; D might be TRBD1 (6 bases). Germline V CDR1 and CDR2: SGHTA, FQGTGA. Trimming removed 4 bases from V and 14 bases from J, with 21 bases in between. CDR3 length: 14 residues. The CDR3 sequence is CASSSGGQPGRKFF. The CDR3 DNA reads TGTGCCAGCAGCTCCGGTGGACAGCCGGGTAGGAAGTTCTTC.